The 25 T cell receptor beta chains in this list originate from one sample, sequenced in a study of cytomegalovirus exposure and HLA in healthy donors. The study ran its PCR with 60 Vbeta and 13 Jbeta primers. Only in-frame clones appear in the TCRdb table, and some are missing; sequencing was by immunoSEQ multiplex PCR. Found here are about 120,000 clones, around 66% of them singletons; the top ten hold roughly 8.6%. Sequencing used PBMCs. The receptors were sampled from a middle-aged woman in good health and CMV-seropositive.

V usage is TRBV29-1 and J usage is TRBJ2-3, with D perhaps TRBD2 (6 bases). V dropped 7 bases and J dropped 4 bases, with 15 bases sitting between them. The V gene's germline CDR1 is SQVTM and CDR2 ANQGSEA. The CDR3 spans 13 residues. CDR3 sequence reads: CSATEAGPDTQYF. The CDR3 nucleotides read TGCAGCGCTACGGAAGCGGGCCCAGATACGCAGTATTTT.

As to this clone: The junction differs from germline at one of its ends, possibly a read error. This rearrangement joins TRBV7-7 to TRBJ2-7, with D possibly being TRBD1 (6 bases). CDR1 and CDR2 from the germline V gene are SSHAT and FNYEAQ (reference sequence). This CDR3 spans 15 amino acids. The CDR3 DNA sequence: TGTGCTAGCAGCTTAGCACCAGGGGCAATCTACGAGCAGTACTTC. Translation: CASSLAPGAIYEQYF.

The rearrangement joins TRBV13 to TRBJ2-1, with D possibly being TRBD1 (6 bases). CDR3 length: 17 residues. Trimming took off 2 bases at V and 2 bases at J, with 16 bases between the two ends. CDR1 and CDR2 (germline): PRHDT, FYEKMQ (reference sequence). CDR3 in amino acids: CASSLKSGGGPYNEQFF. The CDR3 DNA sequence: TGTGCCAGCAGCTTAAAATCGGGTGGGGGCCCCTACAATGAGCAGTTCTTC.

A single count supports this clone. Other DNA sequences within the sample encode an identical CDR3. The V call is TRBV5-1, the J call TRBJ2-7, with 11 bases fitting TRBD1. This CDR3 comprises 14 residues. Germline V gene lookup returns CDR1 SGHRS and CDR2 YFSETQ. V was pared by 4 bases and J by 7 bases, with 7 bases of the junction left unmatched. The CDR3 loop is CASSRDRGKGEQYF. DNA of the CDR3: TGCGCCAGCAGCCGGGACAGGGGGAAAGGGGAGCAGTACTTC. The whole variable domain, filled in from reference TRBV5-1 and TRBJ2-7, reads KAGVTQTPRYLIKTRGQQVTLSCSPISGHRSVSWYQQTPGQGLQFLFEYFSETQRNKGNFPGRFSGRQFSNSRSEMNVSTLELGDSALYLCASSRDRGKGEQYFGPGTRLTVT.

This clone was observed a handful of times. The V and J genes are TRBV11-3 and TRBJ2-7; D may be TRBD1 (6 bases). The CDR3 is 15 residues long. Germline V gives CDR1 SGHNT, CDR2 YENEEA. Trimming took off 1 base at V and 0 bases at J, with 10 bases between the two ends. The CDR3 nucleotides read TGTGCCAGCAGCTTAGCTCAGGGGAGCTCCTACGAGCAGTACTTC. This sequence encodes CASSLAQGSSYEQYF.

This clone appeared once. The rearrangement uses TRBV29-1 and TRBJ1-2; 10 nucleotides match TRBD1. CDR3 length: 15 residues. Germline assignment: CDR1 SQVTM and CDR2 ANQGSEA. J lost 1 base, V lost 3 bases, and 5 bases had no gene match. For the CDR3, the DNA is TGCAGCGTTGATCGCGGGACAGGGGATAACTATGGCTACACCTTC. Protein: CSVDRGTGDNYGYTF. Using reference TRBV29-1 and TRBJ1-2 for the parts outside the CDR3, the full variable domain is SAVISQKPSRDICQRGTSLTIQCQVDSQVTMMFWYRQQPGQSLTLIATANQGSEATYESGFVIDKFPISRPNLTFSTLTVSNMSPEDSSIYLCSVDRGTGDNYGYTFGSGTRLTVV.

The rearrangement links TRBV20-1 to TRBJ1-1; no clear D gene. This CDR3 comprises 11 residues. With 5 bases removed from V and 1 base from J, the gap between germline ends came to 5 bases. The germline V gene encodes CDR1 DFQATT and CDR2 SNEGSKA (reference sequence). DNA of the CDR3: TGCAGTGCTGCCAGGAACACTGAAGCTTTCTTT. Translation gives CSAARNTEAFF.

As regards this clone: The same CDR3 can be traced to other DNA sequences in this sample. The J gene is TRBJ1-1, the V gene TRBV15, with D uncertain. Per germline, CDR1 LNHNV and CDR2 YYDKDF (reference sequence). Deletions cut 0 bases from V and 5 bases from J, with 10 bases between. The length of the CDR3 is 14 residues. The CDR3 region has the DNA TGTGCCACCAGCAGAGATCTTCGGGTGACTGAAGCTTTCTTT. Protein product: CATSRDLRVTEAFF.

This chain joins TRBV28 and TRBJ1-1, with a possible D match to TRBD1 (5 bases). Germline-derived CDR1 and CDR2 are MDHEN and SYDVKM. This CDR3 contains 15 residues. Trimming cost V 3 bases and J 7 bases, with 18 bases left between them. CDR3 nucleotides: TGTGCCAGCAGTTTCGGGGAGGGGCGGAGGGGTGAAGCTTTCTTT. This translates into CASSFGEGRRGEAFF.

The V call is TRBV10-3, the J call TRBJ2-2; maybe TRBD1 (5 bases). Trimming left V 1 base short and J 1 base short, with 10 bases between. Germline V gene sequence: CDR1 ENHRY, CDR2 SYGVKD. The CDR3 consists of 16 residues. CDR3 in amino acids: CAISEFVTENTGELFF. The CDR3 DNA reads as TGTGCCATCAGTGAGTTTGTGACAGAGAACACCGGGGAGCTGTTTTTT.

This chain links TRBV5-8 with TRBJ2-6; the D gene is possibly TRBD1 (6 bases). The germline V gene encodes CDR1 SGHTS and CDR2 YDEGEE. Trimming cost V 5 bases and J 4 bases, with 13 bases left between them. CDR3 length: 15 amino acids. Here the CDR3 reads CASSFGTFGANVLTF. The CDR3, as DNA: TGTGCCAGCAGTTTTGGGACATTCGGGGCCAACGTCCTGACTTTC. Looking up the rest from reference TRBV5-8 and TRBJ2-6 gives the full variable domain: EAGVTQSPTHLIKTRGQQATLRCSPISGHTSVYWYQQALGLGLQFLLWYDEGEERNRGNFPPRFSGRQFPNYSSELNVNALELEDSALYLCASSFGTFGANVLTFGAGSRLTVL.

The chain combines TRBV29-1 with TRBJ2-1; 14 nucleotides match TRBD2. Germline assignment: CDR1 SQVTM and CDR2 ANQGSEA. J lost 10 bases, V lost 4 bases, and 6 bases had no gene match. This CDR3 has 14 amino acids. Written as DNA, the CDR3 is TGCAGCGTTGCGGGGACTAGCGGGGGTGGGGAGCAGTTCTTC. Protein: CSVAGTSGGGEQFF.

This chain joins TRBV2 and TRBJ2-1; D not certain. V was trimmed by 7 bases and J by 4 bases, leaving 11 bases between them. The CDR3 consists of 13 residues. The germline gives CDR1 SNHLY, CDR2 FYNNEI. The DNA of the CDR3 is TGTGCCAGCAAGCAGGATGGGTACAATGAGCAGTTCTTC. Encoded protein: CASKQDGYNEQFF.

This clone is a singleton in its sample. This sequence joins TRBV7-9 and TRBJ1-2; 7 nucleotides match TRBD1. This CDR3 comprises 16 residues. Germline V gives CDR1 SEHNR, CDR2 FQNEAQ (reference sequence). V lost 0 bases and J lost 5; bases outside the gene matches: 9. The CDR3 loop reads CASSLALGGTVYGYTF. CDR3 nucleotide sequence: TGTGCCAGCAGCTTAGCGCTTGGTGGGACAGTTTATGGCTACACCTTC.

J is TRBJ2-7 and V is TRBV6-1; TRBD2 matches 9 bases. The CDR3 runs 13 residues. The germline CDR1 and CDR2 sequences are MNHNS and SASEGT. Trimming at V came to 4 bases and at J to 6 bases, leaving 4 bases not matched to a gene. The CDR3 is CASSASGEPEQYF. The CDR3 region has the DNA TGTGCCAGCAGTGCTAGCGGGGAACCCGAGCAGTACTTC.

The table lists this clone with a few counts. V is TRBV27 and J is TRBJ2-1; the match to TRBD2 covers 12 bases. Germline V gene lookup returns CDR1 MNHEY and CDR2 SMNVEV (reference sequence). V gave up 0 bases and J gave up 7 bases; unmatched junction bases: 4. The CDR3 is made up of 16 amino acids. Here the CDR3 reads CASSLSRGTSGNEQFF. The CDR3 bases are TGTGCCAGCAGTTTATCGAGAGGGACTAGCGGGAATGAGCAGTTCTTC.

This clone came up a few times. The gene calls are TRBV6-5 and TRBJ2-1, with TRBD2 matching 13 bases. Germline CDR1 is MNHEY and CDR2 is SVGAGI. Trimming took 4 bases from V and 8 from J; bases not matched to a gene: 5. The CDR3 spans 15 residues. CDR3 in amino acids: CASSLSGLAGYEQFF. The CDR3 DNA reads TGTGCCAGCAGTTTATCGGGACTAGCGGGGTATGAGCAGTTCTTC.

This clone was detected only a few times. J is TRBJ2-5 and V is TRBV5-6; 8 bases line up with TRBD1. After removal of 4 bases from V and 5 bases from J, the junction contained 7 bases not matched to a gene. CDR1 and CDR2 from the germline V gene are SGHDT and YYEEEE. This CDR3 is 14 amino acids long. CDR3 sequence (DNA): TGTGCCAGCAGCGGGACAGGAGGGTGGGAGACCCAGTACTTC. Amino acids: CASSGTGGWETQYF.

A single count supports this clone. The chain combines TRBV5-1 with TRBJ2-7; 7 nucleotides align to TRBD1. The V and J ends lost 8 bases and 0 bases, in that order; junction bases with no gene match: 2. The germline gives CDR1 SGHRS, CDR2 YFSETQ. The CDR3 covers 12 residues. CDR3 bases: TGCGCCAGTGGACAGGCCTCCTACGAGCAGTACTTC. As protein: CASGQASYEQYF.

Concerning this clone itself: The germline gene is not matched at one end of the junction; a read error may be the cause. The CDR3 region is CASSLGQVSYGYPF. CDR3 DNA sequence: TGTGCCAGCAGCTTAGGACAGGTTAGCTATGGCTACCCCTTC. The J gene is TRBJ1-2, the V gene TRBV7-9; D perhaps matches TRBD1 (6 bases). Germline V CDR1 and CDR2: SEHNR, FQNEAQ (reference sequence). This CDR3 comprises 14 residues.

The chain uses TRBV7-2 and TRBJ2-7, with 11 positions matching TRBD2. V was pared by 4 bases and J by 2 bases, with 4 bases of the junction left unmatched. CDR3 length equals 15 residues. Germline V gene lookup returns CDR1 SGHTA and CDR2 FQGNSA. DNA of the CDR3: TGTGCCAGCAGCTCCACTAGCGGGAGTACCTACGAGCAGTACTTC. This translates into CASSSTSGSTYEQYF.

This clone was seen at least ten times. The gene calls are TRBV2 and TRBJ1-5; a possible D gene is TRBD1 (6 bases). V was shortened by 7 bases and J by 7 bases, with 17 bases between the two germline ends. The length of the CDR3 is 14 residues. Germline lookup yields CDR1 SNHLY and CDR2 FYNNEI. The CDR3 loop reads CASNFVAGEQPQHF. In DNA form, the CDR3 reads TGTGCCAGCAATTTCGTGGCAGGGGAACAGCCCCAGCATTTT.

In DNA form, the CDR3 reads TGCGCCAGCAGCTTGACGACAGGGATCAATCAGCCCCAGCATTTT. It yields the protein CASSLTTGINQPQHF. The chain is built from TRBV5-1 and TRBJ1-5, with 7 nucleotides matching TRBD1. Unmatched junction bases numbered 4, after V lost 1 base and J lost 3 bases. The CDR3 extends over 15 amino acids. Germline CDR1 reads SGHRS; CDR2 reads YFSETQ.

The genes are TRBV29-1 and TRBJ1-1; D not certain. The germline V gene encodes CDR1 SQVTM and CDR2 ANQGSEA. Trimming removed 7 bases from V and 1 base from J, with 7 bases in between. The CDR3 has 11 residues. The CDR3 nucleotides read TGCAGCGCTCACACGAACACTGAAGCTTTCTTT. Its protein is CSAHTNTEAFF.

The chain employs TRBV6-1 and TRBJ1-5, with D unclear. Trimming stripped 0 bases from V and 1 base from J, with 7 bases between. The V gene's germline CDR1 is MNHNS and CDR2 SASEGT. There are 15 residues in the CDR3. The chain's CDR3 is CASSEAAESNQPQHF. CDR3 coding DNA: TGTGCCAGCAGTGAAGCGGCGGAGAGCAATCAGCCCCAGCATTTT.